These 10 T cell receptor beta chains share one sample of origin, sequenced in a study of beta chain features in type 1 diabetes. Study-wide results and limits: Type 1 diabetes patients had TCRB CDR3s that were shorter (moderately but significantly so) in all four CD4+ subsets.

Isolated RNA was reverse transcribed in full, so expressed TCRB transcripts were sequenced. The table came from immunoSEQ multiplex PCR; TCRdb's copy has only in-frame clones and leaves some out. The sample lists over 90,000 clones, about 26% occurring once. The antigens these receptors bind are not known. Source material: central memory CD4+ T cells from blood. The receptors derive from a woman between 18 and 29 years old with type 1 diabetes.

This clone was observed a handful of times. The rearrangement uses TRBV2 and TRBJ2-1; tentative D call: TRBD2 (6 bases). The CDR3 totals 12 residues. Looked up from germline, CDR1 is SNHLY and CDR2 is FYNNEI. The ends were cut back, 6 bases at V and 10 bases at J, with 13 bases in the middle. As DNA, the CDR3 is TGTGCCAGCAGCTACGGGACTGAAGAGCAGTTCTTC. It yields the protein CASSYGTEEQFF.

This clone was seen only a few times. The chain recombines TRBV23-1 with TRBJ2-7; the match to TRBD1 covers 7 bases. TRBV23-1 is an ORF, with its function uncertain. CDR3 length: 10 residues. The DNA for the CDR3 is TGCCCTGGGACAGTCTACGAGCAGTACGTC. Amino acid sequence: CPGTVYEQYV.

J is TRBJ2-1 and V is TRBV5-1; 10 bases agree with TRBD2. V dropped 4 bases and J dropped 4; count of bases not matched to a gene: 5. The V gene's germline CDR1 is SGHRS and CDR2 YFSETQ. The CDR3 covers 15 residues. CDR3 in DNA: TGCGCCAGCAGCCCCGGGACTAGCGTATACAATGAGCAGTTCTTC. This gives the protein CASSPGTSVYNEQFF. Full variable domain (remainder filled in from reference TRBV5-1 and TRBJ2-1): KAGVTQTPRYLIKTRGQQVTLSCSPISGHRSVSWYQQTPGQGLQFLFEYFSETQRNKGNFPGRFSGRQFSNSRSEMNVSTLELGDSALYLCASSPGTSVYNEQFFGPGTRLTVL.

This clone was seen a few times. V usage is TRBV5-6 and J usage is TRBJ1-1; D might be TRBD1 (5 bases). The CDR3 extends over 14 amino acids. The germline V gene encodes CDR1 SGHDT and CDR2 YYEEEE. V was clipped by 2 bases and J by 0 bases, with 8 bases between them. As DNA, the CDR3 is TGTGCCAGCAGCTTACCAGGGATGAACACTGAAGCTTTCTTT. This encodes CASSLPGMNTEAFF.

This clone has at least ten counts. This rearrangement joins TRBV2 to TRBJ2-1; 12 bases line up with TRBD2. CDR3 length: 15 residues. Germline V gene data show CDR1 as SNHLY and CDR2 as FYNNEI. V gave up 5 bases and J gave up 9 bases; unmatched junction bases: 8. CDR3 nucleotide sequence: TGTGCCAGCAGTCCTAGCGGGAGGGTGACAGGTGAGCAGTTCTTC. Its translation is CASSPSGRVTGEQFF.

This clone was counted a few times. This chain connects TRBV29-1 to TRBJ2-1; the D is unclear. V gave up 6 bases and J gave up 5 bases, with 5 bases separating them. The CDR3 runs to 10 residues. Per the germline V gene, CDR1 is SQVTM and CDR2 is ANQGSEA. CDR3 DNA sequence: TGCAGCGTACTCCACAATGAGCAGTTCTTC. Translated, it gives CSVLHNEQFF.

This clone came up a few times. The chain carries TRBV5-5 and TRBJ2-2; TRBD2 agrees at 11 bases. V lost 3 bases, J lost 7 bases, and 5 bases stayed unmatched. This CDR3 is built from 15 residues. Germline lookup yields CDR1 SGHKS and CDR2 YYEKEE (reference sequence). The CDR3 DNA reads TGTGCCAGCAGCTCCGGGACTAGCGGTGGCGGGGAGCTGTTTTTT. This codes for CASSSGTSGGGELFF.

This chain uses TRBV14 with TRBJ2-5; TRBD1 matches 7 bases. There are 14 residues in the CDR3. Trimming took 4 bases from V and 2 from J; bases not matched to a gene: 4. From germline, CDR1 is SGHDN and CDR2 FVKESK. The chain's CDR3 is CASSPRQGQETQYF. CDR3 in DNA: TGTGCCAGCAGCCCCCGACAGGGACAAGAGACCCAGTACTTC.

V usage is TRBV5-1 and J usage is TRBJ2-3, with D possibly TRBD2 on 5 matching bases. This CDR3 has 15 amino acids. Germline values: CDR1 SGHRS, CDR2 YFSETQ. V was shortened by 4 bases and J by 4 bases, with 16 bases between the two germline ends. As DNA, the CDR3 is TGCGCCAGCAGCCAACGGGTTGCCGGGGCAGATACGCAGTATTTT. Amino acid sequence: CASSQRVAGADTQYF.

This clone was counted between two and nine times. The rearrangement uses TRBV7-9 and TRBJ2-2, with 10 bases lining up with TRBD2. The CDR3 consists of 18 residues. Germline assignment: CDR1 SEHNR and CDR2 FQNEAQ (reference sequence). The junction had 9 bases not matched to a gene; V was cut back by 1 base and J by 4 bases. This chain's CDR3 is CASSLEVASGSTTGELFF. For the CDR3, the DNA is TGTGCCAGCAGCTTAGAAGTTGCTAGCGGGAGTACCACCGGGGAGCTGTTTTTT. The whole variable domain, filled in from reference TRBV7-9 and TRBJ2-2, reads DTGVSQNPRHKITKRGQNVTFRCDPISEHNRLYWYRQTLGQGPEFLTYFQNEAQLEKSRLLSDRFSAERPKGSFSTLEIQRTEQGDSAMYLCASSLEVASGSTTGELFFGEGSRLTVL.